The T cell receptor (beta chain) under discussion was sequenced for a study of shared T cell receptors in the human thymus. The CDR3 is made up of 15 amino acids. The V end was cut by 3 bases, the J end by 8 bases, with 20 bases between. The germline V gene encodes CDR1 SQVTM and CDR2 ANQGSEA. Clones were sequenced by immunoSEQ multiplex PCR, and TCRdb holds only the in-frame ones, with some missing. Of hundreds of thousands of clones listed, 85% to 95% are singletons. This sequence joins TRBV29-1 and TRBJ2-1; a possible D gene is TRBD2 (6 bases). The clonotype originates from a human donor. Material: thymocytes. The CDR3 here is CSVDLTGVYHDEQFF. CDR3 sequence (DNA): TGCAGCGTTGATCTTACGGGAGTTTACCACGATGAGCAGTTCTTC.